Detailed here is one TCR beta chain. Its antigen is undetermined. This specimen belongs to a study of OX40 agonist ivuxolimab in advanced cancers. For the study at large: The eligibility criteria allowed prior anti-PD-1, anti-PD-L1 or anti-CTLA-4 therapy, and 40% had some. Study-level findings and limits: Normalized T-cell clonal expansion was also low in some nonresponders. Clonal expansion by week 6 occurred in CD4+ and CD8+ blood T cells (at 0.1 to 3.0 mg/kg).

Clones were read by immunoSEQ multiplex PCR, and TCRdb kept only the in-frame ones, dropping some. This table has roughly 100,000 clones, around nine tenths appearing once. This CDR3 is 14 amino acids long. Trimming stripped 4 bases from V and 1 base from J, with 10 bases between. Germline CDR1 and CDR2: LNHDA and SQIVND (reference sequence). Systemic immunosuppression or autoimmune disease history was grounds to exclude patients. Sequences were derived from CD4+ or CD8+ T cells sorted from blood, sampled in a trial of the OX40 agonist ivuxolimab. This chain uses TRBV19 with TRBJ1-1; the D gene is possibly TRBD1 (6 bases). This TCR was sampled from an adult with an advanced solid tumor such as melanoma, head and neck, liver or kidney cancer. The CDR3 reads CASSKGGANTEAFF. The CDR3 DNA follows: TGTGCCAGTAGTAAGGGGGGAGCGAACACTGAAGCTTTCTTT.